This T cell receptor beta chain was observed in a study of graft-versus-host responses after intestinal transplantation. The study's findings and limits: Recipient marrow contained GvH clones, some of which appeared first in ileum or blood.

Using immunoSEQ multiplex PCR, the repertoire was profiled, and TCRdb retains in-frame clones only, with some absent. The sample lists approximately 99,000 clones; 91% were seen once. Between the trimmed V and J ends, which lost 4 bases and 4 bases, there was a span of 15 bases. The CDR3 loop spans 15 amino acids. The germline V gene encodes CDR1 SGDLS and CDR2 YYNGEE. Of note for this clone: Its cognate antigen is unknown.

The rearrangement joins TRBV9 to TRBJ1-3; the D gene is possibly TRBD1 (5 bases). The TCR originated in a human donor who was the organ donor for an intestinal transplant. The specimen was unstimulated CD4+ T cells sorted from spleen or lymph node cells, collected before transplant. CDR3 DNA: TGTGCCAGCAGCCCGACCGCAAGGGGCGGAAACACCATATATTTT. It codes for CASSPTARGGNTIYF.